The clone carrying this T cell receptor beta chain has just a few counts. Its antigen is not identified. The data belong to a study of cytomegalovirus exposure and HLA in healthy donors. With 60 Vbeta and 13 Jbeta primers, the PCR was carried out. Repertoires were generated with immunoSEQ multiplex PCR, while TCRdb's copy carries only in-frame clones and drops some. The table includes under 250,000 clones, almost 80% detected once. General study points: Both high specificity and high sensitivity reportedly marked the classifier's diagnosis of cytomegalovirus status. Previously analyzed data showed that most TCR beta V segments were productive at a frequency of about 87% or about 30%. There was a cluster of highly shared sequence variants that was likely a sequencing artifact.

CDR3 length: 17 amino acids. The V gene's germline CDR1 is SGHDT and CDR2 YYEEEE. The V gene end was trimmed by 3 bases and the J gene end by 4 bases; junction bases not matched to a gene: 6. V usage is TRBV5-6 and J usage is TRBJ2-1; 14 bases map to TRBD2. The TCR sequence derives from a male donor in good health and CMV-seronegative. Sequenced input: PBMCs. In DNA, the CDR3 is TGTGCCAGCAGCTCCTGGACTAGCGGGAGGAAATACAATGAGCAGTTCTTC. It codes for CASSSWTSGRKYNEQFF.